The 9 T cell receptor beta chains reported below all come from one sample, sequenced in a study of Graves' ophthalmopathy and Graves' hyperthyroidism. RNA served as the template for amplifying TCR beta CDR3 regions. Scientists carried out first-round RT-PCR using HTBI primers and then a second-round multiplex PCR. TCRdb used MiXCR to reprocess the multiplex PCR reads, holding one entry per CDR3 protein. The sample comprises a few hundred thousand distinct CDR3 sequences, about 35% of which are singletons, and about 4.6% rests with the top ten. Sequencing was carried out using peripheral blood or thyroid tissue (not recorded which). These receptor sequences come from an adult man with Graves' hyperthyroidism.

Concerning this clonotype itself: With a much larger clone just one base away, this may be a read error. The J gene is TRBJ1-1, the V gene TRBV20-1; no firm D call. Trimming stripped 3 bases from V and 4 bases from J, with 9 bases between. The CDR3 length is 12 residues. Germline-derived CDR1 and CDR2 are DFQATT and SNEGSKA (reference sequence). The CDR3 reads CSARGKSTEAFF. The DNA of the CDR3 is TGCAGTGCTAGGGGCAAGAGCACTGAAGCTTTCTTT.

The chain recombines TRBV20-1 with TRBJ2-5; D might be TRBD1 (6 bases). The germline V and J ends were trimmed by 6 bases and 5 bases, with 16 bases remaining between them. The CDR3 is 13 amino acids. Germline CDR1 and CDR2: DFQATT and SNEGSKA (reference sequence). This CDR3 is CSALGGDYETQYF. The CDR3 bases are TGCAGTGCCCTAGGGGGTGACTATGAGACCCAGTACTTC.

Note on this clonotype: It may be a read error: a sequence one base away is much more abundant. The genes are TRBV5-5 and TRBJ1-6, with D uncertain. Germline V gives CDR1 SGHKS, CDR2 YYEKEE (reference sequence). The CDR3 has 16 residues. CDR3: CASSPTPSSYNSPLHF. As DNA, the CDR3 is TGCGCCAGCAGCCCAACCCCGTCCTCCTATAATTCACCCCTCCACTTT.

This clonotype has a single count. The genes are TRBV25-1 and TRBJ1-1; possible D gene TRBD1, 5 bases. Germline V gives CDR1 MGHDK, CDR2 SYGVNS. The CDR3 is 13 residues long. V lost 2 bases and J 6 bases, leaving 10 bases between the germline ends. CDR3 amino acids: CASSEQGRSEAFF. In DNA, the CDR3 is TGTGCCAGCAGTGAACAGGGTAGGTCTGAAGCTTTCTTT.

This chain uses TRBV7-9 with TRBJ2-5, with D unclear. The ends were cut back, 5 bases at V and 2 bases at J, with 9 bases in the middle. CDR1 is SEHNR and CDR2 is FQNEAQ in the germline V gene (reference sequence). The CDR3 is 13 residues long. The DNA for the CDR3 is TGTGCCAGCAGCACAAGAGGTCAAGAGACCCAGTACTTC. Residues: CASSTRGQETQYF.

J is TRBJ1-5 and V is TRBV20-1, with D possibly being TRBD1 (6 bases). Looked up from germline, CDR1 is DFQATT and CDR2 is SNEGSKA (reference sequence). V was pared by 3 bases and J by 7 bases, with 16 bases between. The CDR3 loop spans 14 amino acids. The CDR3: CSASPESGEQPQHF. The DNA of the CDR3 is TGCAGTGCTAGTCCTGAATCAGGGGAACAGCCCCAGCATTTT.

The J gene is TRBJ1-1, the V gene TRBV20-1; TRBD1 matches 8 bases. The J segment lost 4 bases and the V segment lost 1 base, leaving 5 bases of the junction unmatched. The germline V gene has CDR1 DFQATT and CDR2 SNEGSKA (reference sequence). The CDR3 has 14 residues. The CDR3 coding sequence is TGCAGTGCTAGAGCGACAGGGGTAGGCACTGAAGCTTTCTTT. It translates to CSARATGVGTEAFF.

The chain has TRBV29-1 and TRBJ2-7; 12 positions agree with TRBD2. V was pared by 6 bases and J by 9 bases, with 0 bases of the junction left unmatched. Germline V gene lookup returns CDR1 SQVTM and CDR2 ANQGSEA. The CDR3 runs to 10 residues. The CDR3 nucleotides are TGCAGCGTACTAGCGGGAGGGCAGTACTTC. This translates into CSVLAGGQYF.

The rearrangement joins TRBV5-4 to TRBJ2-3; 11 nucleotides match TRBD2. Germline V CDR1 and CDR2: SGHNT, YYREEE (reference sequence). The CDR3 has 17 residues. Losses at the gene ends were 0 bases for V and 1 base for J; bases not matched to a gene: 4. The DNA of the CDR3 is TGTGCCAGCAGCTTGGAGGGGACTAGCGGTGGCACAGATACGCAGTATTTT. The encoded protein is CASSLEGTSGGTDTQYF.